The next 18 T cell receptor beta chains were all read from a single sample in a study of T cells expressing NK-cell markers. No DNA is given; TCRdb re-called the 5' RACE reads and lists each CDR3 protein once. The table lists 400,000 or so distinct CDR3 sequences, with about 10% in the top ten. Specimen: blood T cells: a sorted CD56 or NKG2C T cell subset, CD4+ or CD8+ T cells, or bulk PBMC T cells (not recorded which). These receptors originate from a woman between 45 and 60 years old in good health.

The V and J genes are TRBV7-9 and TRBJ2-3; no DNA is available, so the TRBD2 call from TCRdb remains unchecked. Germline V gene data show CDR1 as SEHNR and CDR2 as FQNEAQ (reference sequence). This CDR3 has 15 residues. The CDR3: CAVLLAAMSTDTQYF.

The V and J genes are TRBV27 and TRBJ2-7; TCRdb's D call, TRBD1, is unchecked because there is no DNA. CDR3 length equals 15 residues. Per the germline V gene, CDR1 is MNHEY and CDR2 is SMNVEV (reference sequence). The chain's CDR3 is CASSPAGTGAYEQYF.

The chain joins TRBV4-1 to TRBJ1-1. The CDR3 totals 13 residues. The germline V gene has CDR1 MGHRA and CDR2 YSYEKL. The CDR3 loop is CASSQDRGFEAFF.

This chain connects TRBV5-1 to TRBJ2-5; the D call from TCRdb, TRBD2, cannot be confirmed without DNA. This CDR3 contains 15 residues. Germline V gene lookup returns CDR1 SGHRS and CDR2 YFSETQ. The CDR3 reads CASSFGTTLEETQYF.

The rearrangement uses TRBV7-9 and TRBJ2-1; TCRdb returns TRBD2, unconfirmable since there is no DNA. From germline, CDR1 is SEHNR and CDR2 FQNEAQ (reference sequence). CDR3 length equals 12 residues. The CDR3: CASSSVTSGEFF.

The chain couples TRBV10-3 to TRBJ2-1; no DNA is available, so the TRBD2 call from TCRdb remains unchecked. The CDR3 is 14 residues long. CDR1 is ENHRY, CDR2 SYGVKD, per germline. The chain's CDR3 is CAIASSGSYNEQFF.

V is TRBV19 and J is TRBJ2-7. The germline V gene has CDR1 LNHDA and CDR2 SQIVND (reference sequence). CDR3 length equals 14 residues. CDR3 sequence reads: CASSTNRVGYEQYF.

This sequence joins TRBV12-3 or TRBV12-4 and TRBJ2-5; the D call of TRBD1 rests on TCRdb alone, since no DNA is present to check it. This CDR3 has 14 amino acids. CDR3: CASSLVIRGETQYF.

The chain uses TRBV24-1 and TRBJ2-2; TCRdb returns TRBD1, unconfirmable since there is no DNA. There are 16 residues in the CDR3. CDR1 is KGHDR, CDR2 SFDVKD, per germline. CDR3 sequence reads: CATSGPREPLTGELFF.

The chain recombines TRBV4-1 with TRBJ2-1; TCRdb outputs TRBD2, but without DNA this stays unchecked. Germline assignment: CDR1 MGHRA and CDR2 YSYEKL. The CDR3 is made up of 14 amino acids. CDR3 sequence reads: CASSQAFRANEQFF.

This CDR3 is CATSDFLEGHYNEQFF. The rearrangement links TRBV24-1 to TRBJ2-1; TCRdb's D call, TRBD2, is unchecked because there is no DNA. CDR3 length: 16 residues. The germline CDR1 and CDR2 sequences are KGHDR and SFDVKD.

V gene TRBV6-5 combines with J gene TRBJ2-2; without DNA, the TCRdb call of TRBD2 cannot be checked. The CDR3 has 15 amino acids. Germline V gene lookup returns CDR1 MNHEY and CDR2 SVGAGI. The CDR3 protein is CASRPGGIYAGELFF.

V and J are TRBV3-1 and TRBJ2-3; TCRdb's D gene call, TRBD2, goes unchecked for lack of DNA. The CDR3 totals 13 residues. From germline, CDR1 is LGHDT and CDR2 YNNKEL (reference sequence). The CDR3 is CASSPRGSDTQYF.

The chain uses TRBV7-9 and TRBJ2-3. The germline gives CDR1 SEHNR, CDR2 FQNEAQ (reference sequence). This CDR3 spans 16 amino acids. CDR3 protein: CASSLAPGLSTDTQYF.

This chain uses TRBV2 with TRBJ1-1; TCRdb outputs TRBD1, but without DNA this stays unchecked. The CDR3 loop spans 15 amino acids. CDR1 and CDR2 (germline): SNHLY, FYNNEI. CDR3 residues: CASSAIDRVNTEAFF.

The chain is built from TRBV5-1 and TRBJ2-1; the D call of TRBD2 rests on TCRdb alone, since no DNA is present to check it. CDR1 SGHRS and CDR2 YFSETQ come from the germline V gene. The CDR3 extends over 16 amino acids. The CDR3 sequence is CASSATSGSGYNEQFF.

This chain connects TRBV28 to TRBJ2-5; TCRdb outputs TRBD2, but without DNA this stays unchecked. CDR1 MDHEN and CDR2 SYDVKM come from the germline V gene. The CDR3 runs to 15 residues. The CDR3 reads CASRPGTSAQETQYF.

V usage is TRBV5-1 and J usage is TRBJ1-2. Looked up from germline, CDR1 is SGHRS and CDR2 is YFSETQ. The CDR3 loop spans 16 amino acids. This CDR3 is CASSLGPTETNYGYTF.